This TCR beta chain was recovered during a study of a mutant IDH1 vaccine in newly diagnosed glioma. The overall study: Patients received eight vaccinations in weeks 1, 3, 5, 7, 11, 15, 19, 23.

Here immunoSEQ multiplex PCR was the method, and the copy in TCRdb shows in-frame clones only, minus some. The sample records about 36,000 clones, more than 80% being singletons. A remark on this clone: The antigen remains unidentified.

Time point meaning: week 5, during vaccination. Doses of 300 ug of mutant IDH1 20-mer peptide were given with topical imiquimod. There were new WHO grade 3 or 4 astrocytomas in the donors, and these were IDH1-mutant and ATRX-lost. Study results and caveats: It seemed that pseudoprogression was not linked to changes in the top peripheral T cell clonotypes. Patients mounted vaccine-induced immune responses in approximately 94% of cases.

The source material was PBMCs, sampled from a glioma patient whose treatment included an IDH1 peptide vaccine. The TCR comes from a man aged 50 to 60 with glioma.

CDR3 sequence (DNA): TGCAGTGCTATATCGGTAGAGCAGTTCTTC. This gives the protein CSAISVEQFF. This chain uses TRBV20-1 with TRBJ2-1; no clear D. The ends were cut back, 4 bases at V and 10 bases at J, with 8 bases in the middle. The CDR3 consists of 10 residues. Germline V gene lookup returns CDR1 DFQATT and CDR2 SNEGSKA (reference sequence).